The clone carrying this T cell receptor (beta chain) was counted many times. This sample was taken from a study of regulatory T cells in long-lasting Graves disease. Relying on iRepertoire HTBI primers and Arm-PCR of CDR3 regions, the team built TCR beta libraries. TCRdb called the multiplex PCR reads again in MiXCR, with one record for every CDR3 protein. The data show 450,000 to 650,000 distinct CDR3 sequences, with 16% seen just once and 20% to 25% held by the top ten. Time point: newly diagnosed GD, antithyroid drugs for less than 3 months. The TCR library was made from RNA extracted from PBMCs. This CDR3 has 15 residues. V gave up 10 bases and J gave up 0 bases; unmatched junction bases: 10. In germline, CDR1 is MNHNS, CDR2 SASEGT. The sample was also linked to a second study, of T cells in Graves' hyperthyroidism and ophthalmopathy.

The source is a woman aged 40 to 65 with Graves disease. This material consisted of peripheral blood mononuclear cells (PBMCs), taken at new diagnosis, from a patient treated with antithyroid drugs. The rearrangement links TRBV6-1 to TRBJ2-5; TRBD2 aligns across 8 bases. The CDR3: CATSPGGAYQETQYF. The DNA for the CDR3 is TGTGCCACCTCACCGGGGGGGGCCTACCAAGAGACCCAGTACTTC.